The 14 T cell receptor beta chains below all came from one sample that was sequenced in a study of glioma-infiltrating T cells. The iRepertoire nested amplicon-rescue multiplex PCR amplified TCR alpha and beta CDR3s from RNA. One entry per CDR3 protein, called by TCRdb with MiXCR from the multiplex PCR reads. The data show 95,000 to 150,000 distinct CDR3 sequences, 23% seen once. The sequencing sample was made of glioma tissue, nonneoplastic brain tissue, or PBMCs (not recorded which). The origin of the receptors is a human donor with low-grade glioma or glioblastoma, undergoing nonglioma brain surgery, or in good health (not recorded which).

Many counts were recorded for this clonotype. V and J are TRBV11-1 and TRBJ2-3; D may be TRBD1 or TRBD2 (5 bases each). Germline CDR1 and CDR2: SGHAT and FQDESV (reference sequence). Between the trimmed V and J ends, which lost 6 bases and 4 bases, there was a span of 23 bases. The CDR3 has 17 residues. The CDR3 DNA follows: TGTGCCAGCAGATCAAAATCGGCAGGGAGTTCGGCAGATACGCAGTATTTT. It translates to CASRSKSAGSSADTQYF.

This clonotype was counted a few times. The chain employs TRBV12-3 or TRBV12-4 and TRBJ2-1; possibly TRBD2 for D (6 bases). V lost 6 bases, J lost 4 bases, and 10 bases lay in between. The CDR3 is made up of 13 amino acids. CDR3 sequence reads: CASSRAGYNEQFF. DNA for the CDR3: TGTGCCAGCAGCCGGGCGGGGTACAATGAGCAGTTCTTC.

As for this clonotype: A read error may be the cause here, since a much bigger clone is one base away. The J gene is TRBJ2-1, the V gene TRBV7-2; a weak D match, TRBD2 (6 bases). This CDR3 contains 14 residues. Germline CDR1 SGHTA, CDR2 FQGNSA. This CDR3 reads CASRLAWGVNEQFF. In DNA, the CDR3 is TGTGCCAGCCGCTTAGCGTGGGGGGTCAATGAGCAGTTCTTC.

Of note for this clonotype: A read error may produce the germline difference seen at one junction end. The chain combines TRBV14 with TRBJ2-5; 9 bases line up with TRBD1. There are 16 residues in the CDR3. CDR1 and CDR2 from the germline V gene are SGHDN and FVKESK. DNA for the CDR3: TGTGCCAGCAGCCCGTTCCCGGGACAGGGCGAAGAGACCAAGTACTTC. Protein: CASSPFPGQGEETKYF.

This clonotype has a count of ten or more. The rearrangement uses TRBV9 and TRBJ2-5, with 7 bases aligning to TRBD2. The germline gives CDR1 SGDLS, CDR2 YYNGEE. CDR3 size: 15 residues. Trimming took 1 base from V and 1 from J; bases not matched to a gene: 4. The CDR3 DNA reads as TGTGCCAGCAGCGTAATGGGGGGGGGCCAAGAGACCCAGTACTTC. Translated, it gives CASSVMGGGQETQYF. Full variable domain (remainder filled in from reference TRBV9 and TRBJ2-5): DSGVTQTPKHLITATGQRVTLRCSPRSGDLSVYWYQQSLDQGLQFLIQYYNGEERAKGNILERFSAQQFPDLHSELNLSSLELGDSALYFCASSVMGGGQETQYFGPGTRLLVL.

Ten or more counts support this clonotype. This rearrangement joins TRBV19 to TRBJ2-1, with TRBD2 as a possible D gene (6 bases). From germline, CDR1 is LNHDA and CDR2 SQIVND (reference sequence). The CDR3 covers 12 residues. Trimming cost V 4 bases and J 7 bases, with 8 bases left between them. CDR3 region: CASSNLANEQFF. CDR3 nucleotide sequence: TGTGCCAGTAGTAACCTAGCGAATGAGCAGTTCTTC.

A word on this clonotype: A much larger clone is a single base away; this may be a read error. The gene calls are TRBV7-2 and TRBJ2-4; TRBD1 agrees at 8 bases. Germline V gene data show CDR1 as SGHTA and CDR2 as FQGNSA. V dropped 6 bases and J dropped 1; count of bases not matched to a gene: 8. This CDR3 is 16 amino acids long. CDR3 DNA: TGTGCCAGCAGTGCAGGGGGCGGATGTGCCAAAAACATTCAGTACTTC. Protein: CASSAGGGCAKNIQYF.

This clonotype has at least ten counts. The chain joins TRBV16 to TRBJ2-7, with D maybe TRBD2 (6 bases). V was trimmed by 1 base and J by 3 bases, leaving 7 bases between them. This CDR3 has 13 residues. Germline values: CDR1 KGHSY, CDR2 FQNENV. Written as DNA, the CDR3 is TGTGCCAGCAGCCAATTGGAGGGCTACGAGCAGTACTTC. This translates into CASSQLEGYEQYF. Based on the CDR3 plus reference TRBV16 and TRBJ2-7, the full variable domain is GEEVAQTPKHLVRGEGQKAKLYCAPIKGHSYVFWYQQVLKNEFKFLISFQNENVFDETGMPKERFSAKCLPNSPCSLEIQATKLEDSAVYFCASSQLEGYEQYFGPGTRLTVT.

About this clonotype itself: Being one base from a much bigger clone, this may be a read error. The J gene is TRBJ2-7, the V gene TRBV27, with TRBD1 as a possible D gene (5 bases). Germline values: CDR1 MNHEY, CDR2 SMNVEV (reference sequence). There are 13 residues in the CDR3. CDR3 residues: CSSSLGPSYEQYF. CDR3 sequence (DNA): TGTTCCAGCAGTTTGGGGCCTTCCTACGAGCAGTACTTC.

This clonotype was picked up many times. J is TRBJ2-7 and V is TRBV7-9; D gene unclear. This CDR3 has 13 amino acids. The germline V gene encodes CDR1 SEHNR and CDR2 FQNEAQ (reference sequence). V lost 1 base to trimming and J lost 3 bases, with 7 bases between them. CDR3 nucleotides: TGTGCCAGCAGCTTAGTTCCTTTCTACGAGCAGTACTTC. It codes for CASSLVPFYEQYF.

This clonotype was detected many times. The V call is TRBV6-1, the J call TRBJ2-3; TRBD2 matches at 16 bases. After removal of 8 bases from V and 0 bases from J, the junction contained 23 bases not matched to a gene. This CDR3 comprises 23 residues. Looked up from germline, CDR1 is MNHNS and CDR2 is SASEGT. For the CDR3, the DNA is TGTGCCAGCTTAGGAGGGACAGGGGAGTCGGGGACTAGCGGGAGGGCCAGCACAGATACGCAGTATTTT. This codes for CASLGGTGESGTSGRASTDTQYF.

This clonotype was found a few times. The rearrangement joins TRBV12-3 or TRBV12-4 to TRBJ2-3, with D tentatively TRBD2 (6 bases). Trimming left V 10 bases short and J 2 bases short, with 16 bases between. The CDR3 is 14 residues long. The CDR3 is CATGSTGFTDTQYF. The CDR3 nucleotides are TGTGCCACCGGGAGTACGGGATTCACAGATACGCAGTATTTT.

The CDR3 loop is CAWSVIGRSIGAFF. CDR3 in DNA: TGTGCCTGGAGTGTGATCGGCAGGTCCATAGGTGCTTTCTTT. V is TRBV30 and J is TRBJ1-1; D call uncertain. From germline, CDR1 is GTSNPN and CDR2 SVGIG (reference sequence). The CDR3 covers 14 residues. Trimming left V 0 bases short and J 11 bases short, with 19 bases between.

On this clonotype: This clone may be a read error of a much larger clone one base away. The chain couples TRBV27 to TRBJ2-2; tentatively, D is TRBD2 (5 bases). Germline V gene lookup returns CDR1 MNHEY and CDR2 SMNVEV (reference sequence). The CDR3 sequence is 14 residues long. The CDR3 sequence is CASSWTATPGKLFF. The CDR3 DNA is TGTGCCAGCAGTTGGACGGCCACCCCCGGGAAGCTGTTTTTT.